The 19 T cell receptor beta chains below were found in one sample sequenced in a study of brain metastases from non-small cell lung cancer. Sequenced by immunoSEQ multiplex PCR; TCRdb stores in-frame clones only, minus some. The sample shows 15,000 or so clones, approximately 80% of them seen only once. The sequenced material came from primary lung tumor tissue. These receptors originate from a donor over 35 with non-small cell lung cancer.

The chain links TRBV7-2 to TRBJ1-2, with D perhaps matching TRBD1 (6 bases). V shed 5 bases and J shed 3 bases, with 10 bases lying between them. Looked up from germline, CDR1 is SGHTA and CDR2 is FQGNSA. The CDR3 runs to 13 residues. CDR3 in amino acids: CASSPQGYYGYTF. CDR3 DNA: TGTGCCAGCAGCCCTCAGGGGTACTATGGCTACACCTTC.

The V gene is TRBV30, the J gene TRBJ2-2, with 8 bases identical to TRBD1. Germline CDR1 is GTSNPN and CDR2 is SVGIG (reference sequence). CDR3 length: 15 residues. V was pared by 6 bases and J by 0 bases, with 6 bases of the junction left unmatched. CDR3 residues: CACTTGGTNTGELFF. CDR3 in DNA: TGTGCCTGTACTACAGGGGGTACGAACACCGGGGAGCTGTTTTTT.

This clone was detected a few times. The genes are TRBV7-3 and TRBJ1-1; D not certain. V was clipped by 9 bases and J by 0 bases, with 11 bases between them. The germline CDR1 and CDR2 sequences are SGHTA and FQGTGA. The CDR3 spans 13 residues. The CDR3 nucleotides are TGTGCCAGTCGGGCGAGTTTGAACACTGAAGCTTTCTTT. Protein: CASRASLNTEAFF.

This clone occurred a few times. The rearrangement links TRBV14 to TRBJ2-7; the D gene is possibly TRBD1 (5 bases). This CDR3 contains 14 residues. Trimming pared 0 bases from V and 4 bases from J, leaving 10 bases between. In germline, CDR1 is SGHDN, CDR2 FVKESK. The CDR3 spells CASSQDYRLYEQYF. The CDR3 DNA sequence: TGTGCCAGCAGCCAAGATTACAGGCTATACGAGCAGTACTTC.

The chain links TRBV7-9 to TRBJ1-1, with D possibly matching TRBD1 (5 bases). The V gene lost 5 bases and the J gene lost 1 base, with 11 bases spanning the gap. Germline CDR1 and CDR2: SEHNR and FQNEAQ (reference sequence). The CDR3 contains 14 residues. CDR3 amino acids: CASSEEGRNTEAFF. DNA of the CDR3: TGTGCCAGCAGCGAGGAGGGGCGGAACACTGAAGCTTTCTTT.

V gene TRBV6-5 combines with J gene TRBJ1-2; the match to TRBD1 covers 7 bases. The CDR3 loop spans 13 amino acids. The germline V gene has CDR1 MNHEY and CDR2 SVGAGI. Germline trimming cut 5 bases from V and 4 bases from J; bases unmatched to any gene: 4. The CDR3 nucleotides are TGTGCCAGCAGTCACAGGGGCAGCTATGGCTACACCTTC. This gives the protein CASSHRGSYGYTF.

The chain employs TRBV5-4 and TRBJ2-3; 7 bases agree with TRBD2. Germline V CDR1 and CDR2: SGHNT, YYREEE (reference sequence). CDR3 length: 15 residues. The ends lost 4 bases at V and 4 bases at J; junction bases unmatched: 9. The CDR3 DNA sequence: TGTGCCAGCAGCCCTAGGAGACTAGCTGCAGATACGCAGTATTTT. It codes for CASSPRRLAADTQYF. Full variable domain (outside the CDR3, taken from reference TRBV5-4 and TRBJ2-3): ETGVTQSPTHLIKTRGQQVTLRCSSQSGHNTVSWYQQALGQGPQFIFQYYREEENGRGNFPPRFSGLQFPNYSSELNVNALELDDSALYLCASSPRRLAADTQYFGPGTRLTVL.

This clone was detected only a few times. The chain links TRBV5-4 to TRBJ1-1; 11 bases map to TRBD1. The germline gives CDR1 SGHNT, CDR2 YYREEE (reference sequence). V lost 4 bases and J lost 5; bases outside the gene matches: 7. This CDR3 contains 15 residues. CDR3 in DNA: TGTGCCAGCAGCCCTTGGACAGGGGGCGCGACTGAAGCTTTCTTT. Translated: CASSPWTGGATEAFF.

The J gene is TRBJ2-1, the V gene TRBV13; no clear D. The germline gives CDR1 PRHDT, CDR2 FYEKMQ (reference sequence). CDR3 length equals 13 residues. With 1 base removed from V and 7 bases from J, the gap between germline ends came to 8 bases. The chain's CDR3 is CASSLVEENEQFF. The CDR3, as DNA: TGTGCCAGCAGCTTAGTTGAGGAAAATGAGCAGTTCTTC. The whole variable domain, filled in from reference TRBV13 and TRBJ2-1, reads AAGVIQSPRHLIKEKRETATLKCYPIPRHDTVYWYQQGPGQDPQFLISFYEKMQSDKGSIPDRFSAQQFSDYHSELNMSSLELGDSALYFCASSLVEENEQFFGPGTRLTVL.

This sequence joins TRBV19 and TRBJ1-1, with unresolved D. The CDR3 consists of 14 residues. Germline-derived CDR1 and CDR2 are LNHDA and SQIVND (reference sequence). V was cut by 3 bases and J by 0 bases, with 8 bases left in between. The CDR3 DNA reads as TGTGCCAGTAGTATGCTACAGATGAACACTGAAGCTTTCTTT. Protein product: CASSMLQMNTEAFF.

The rearrangement links TRBV19 to TRBJ2-3, with 10 bases lining up with TRBD2. V trimming: 1 base; J trimming: 6 bases; junction bases outside the gene matches: 4. The CDR3 extends over 15 amino acids. Per germline, CDR1 LNHDA and CDR2 SQIVND (reference sequence). As DNA, the CDR3 is TGTGCCAGTAGTATAGTAGCGGGGGGTTCGGATACGCAGTATTTT. Amino acids: CASSIVAGGSDTQYF. Full variable domain (remainder filled in from reference TRBV19 and TRBJ2-3): DGGITQSPKYLFRKEGQNVTLSCEQNLNHDAMYWYRQDPGQGLRLIYYSQIVNDFQKGDIAEGYSVSREKKESFPLTVTSAQKNPTAFYLCASSIVAGGSDTQYFGPGTRLTVL.

This clone was found once. The rearrangement uses TRBV19 and TRBJ1-5; the D gene is possibly TRBD1 (5 bases). CDR3 length equals 13 residues. V gave up 6 bases and J gave up 3 bases, with 9 bases separating them. Looked up from germline, CDR1 is LNHDA and CDR2 is SQIVND (reference sequence). DNA of the CDR3: TGTGCCAGTAGCCAGGGAATCAATCAGCCCCAGCATTTT. The encoded protein is CASSQGINQPQHF.

V and J are TRBV7-3 and TRBJ2-1; no firm D call. This CDR3 comprises 12 residues. Germline V gives CDR1 SGHTA, CDR2 FQGTGA. Trimming stripped 0 bases from V and 11 bases from J, with 8 bases between. DNA of the CDR3: TGTGCCAGCAGCTTAACAGTCGGTCAGCAGTTCTTC. Translation gives CASSLTVGQQFF.

The chain couples TRBV2 to TRBJ2-5; 12 bases align to TRBD1. Germline V lookup: CDR1 SNHLY, CDR2 FYNNEI. J was trimmed by 7 bases and V by 7 bases; bases with no gene match: 13. The CDR3 contains 16 residues. For the CDR3, the DNA is TGTGCCAGCACTTCCCCCGGGACAGGGGGCATTGGGACCCAGTACTTC. Its translation: CASTSPGTGGIGTQYF.

This chain joins TRBV30 and TRBJ2-5; D ambiguous. V lost 2 bases and J lost 5, with 9 bases in between. The germline V gene has CDR1 GTSNPN and CDR2 SVGIG (reference sequence). This CDR3 has 12 amino acids. The CDR3 coding sequence is TGTGCCTGGAGTCTGGGCCGGGAGACCCAGTACTTC. The encoded protein is CAWSLGRETQYF. Drawing the rest from reference TRBV30 and TRBJ2-5, the complete variable domain is SQTIHQWPATLVQPVGSPLSLECTVEGTSNPNLYWYRQAAGRGLQLLFYSVGIGQISSEVPQNLSASRPQDRQFILSSKKLLLSDSGFYLCAWSLGRETQYFGPGTRLLVL.

For the CDR3, the DNA is TGTGCCAGCAGGACAGGGGGCTTGGAGACCCAGTACTTC. It yields the protein CASRTGGLETQYF. The chain recombines TRBV12-3 or TRBV12-4 with TRBJ2-5, with 10 bases fitting TRBD1. There are 13 residues in the CDR3. V shed 6 bases, J shed 5 bases, and the junction held 3 bases outside the gene matches.

This clone was seen only once. V is TRBV11-2 and J is TRBJ1-6; D gene uncertain. CDR1 and CDR2 (germline): SGHAT, FQNNGV. The CDR3 runs to 16 residues. Between the trimmed V and J ends, which lost 3 bases and 4 bases, there was a span of 13 bases. The CDR3 is CASSFGWAGYNSPLHF. The DNA for the CDR3 is TGTGCCAGCAGCTTTGGTTGGGCCGGGTATAATTCACCCCTCCACTTT.

The gene calls are TRBV6-5 and TRBJ2-2, with 11 bases aligning to TRBD1. Germline values: CDR1 MNHEY, CDR2 SVGAGI. Trimming cost V 5 bases and J 7 bases; bases outside gene matches: 6. The CDR3 extends over 15 amino acids. The CDR3 DNA reads TGTGCCAGCAGTAAAAGGACAGGGGGCAACGGGGAGCTGTTTTTT. Protein product: CASSKRTGGNGELFF.

The J gene is TRBJ1-1, the V gene TRBV30; the D gene is possibly TRBD1 (6 bases). The CDR3 length is 11 residues. Deletions cut 4 bases from V and 11 bases from J, with 14 bases between. Germline V gives CDR1 GTSNPN, CDR2 SVGIG (reference sequence). The CDR3 region is CAWKNTGKAFF. CDR3 nucleotides: TGTGCCTGGAAAAATACAGGGAAGGCTTTCTTT.